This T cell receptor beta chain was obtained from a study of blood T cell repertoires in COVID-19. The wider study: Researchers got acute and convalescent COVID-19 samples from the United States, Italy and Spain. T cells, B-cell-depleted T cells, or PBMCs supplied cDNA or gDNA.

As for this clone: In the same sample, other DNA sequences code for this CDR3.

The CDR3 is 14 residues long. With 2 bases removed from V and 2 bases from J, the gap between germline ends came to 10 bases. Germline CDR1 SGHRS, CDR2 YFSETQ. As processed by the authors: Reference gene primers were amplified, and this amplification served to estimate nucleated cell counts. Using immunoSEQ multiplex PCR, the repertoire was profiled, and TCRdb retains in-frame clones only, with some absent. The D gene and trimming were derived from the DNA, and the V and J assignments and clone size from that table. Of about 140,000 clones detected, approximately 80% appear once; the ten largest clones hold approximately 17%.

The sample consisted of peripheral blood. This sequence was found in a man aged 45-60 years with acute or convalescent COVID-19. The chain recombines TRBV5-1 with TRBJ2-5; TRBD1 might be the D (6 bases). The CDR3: CASSLDRTQETQYF. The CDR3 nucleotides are TGCGCCAGCAGCTTAGACAGGACTCAAGAGACCCAGTACTTC.